What follows are 27 T cell receptor beta chains derived from one specimen sequenced in a study of cytomegalovirus exposure and HLA in healthy donors (dated 2017 in TCRdb). The method was the immunoSEQ multiplex PCR assay. For the multiplex PCR, a mixture combining 60 forward primers for TCR Vbeta segments and 13 reverse primers for TCR Jbeta segments was used. The clones in this table, taken by TCRdb from immuneACCESS, are in-frame only. Not every clone is retained; where verified, under half of the shortfall comes from an unresolved V gene, and the cause of the rest is unknown. The sample table records about 160,000 clones; 77% of these occur just once. Of the sample, roughly 2.1% falls within the top ten clones. Sequenced: PBMCs. The receptor set was obtained from a man in his fifties or sixties in good health and CMV-seropositive.

This clone was picked up a small number of times. The genes are TRBV27 and TRBJ1-6, with D tentatively TRBD1 (5 bases). The CDR3 sequence is 17 residues long. The germline V gene encodes CDR1 MNHEY and CDR2 SMNVEV (reference sequence). The V end lost 3 bases, the J end lost 5 bases, and 17 bases lay between the germline ends. In DNA form, the CDR3 reads TGTGCCAGCAGTTTTTACAGGCACCAGGGAAATAATTCACCCCTCCACTTT. Protein sequence: CASSFYRHQGNNSPLHF.

The rearrangement links TRBV10-3 to TRBJ1-2; the match to TRBD1 covers 8 bases. Unmatched junction bases numbered 8, after V lost 9 bases and J lost 2 bases. Germline V lookup: CDR1 ENHRY, CDR2 SYGVKD. CDR3 length: 14 amino acids. The CDR3 region has the DNA TGTGCCATACGCGCGGACAGGGCAAACTATGGCTACACCTTC. Amino acid sequence: CAIRADRANYGYTF.

V gene TRBV6-1 combines with J gene TRBJ2-2; D ambiguous. The germline V gene has CDR1 MNHNS and CDR2 SASEGT. Trimming removed 4 bases at V and 6 bases at J, with 6 bases between. The CDR3 covers 12 residues. The CDR3, as DNA: TGTGCCAGCAGTGTGGCCCCCGGGGAGCTGTTTTTT. This codes for CASSVAPGELFF.

V gene TRBV29-1 combines with J gene TRBJ2-1; 8 bases line up with TRBD2. The CDR3 runs to 13 residues. Trimming took 6 bases from V and 6 from J; bases not matched to a gene: 7. Germline values: CDR1 SQVTM, CDR2 ANQGSEA. In nucleotides, the CDR3 is TGCAGCGTCGACTTCGGGGGGGCCAATGAGCAGTTCTTC. Amino acid sequence: CSVDFGGANEQFF.

This rearrangement joins TRBV10-1 to TRBJ2-3; 9 bases are a match to TRBD2. The germline V gene encodes CDR1 WNHNN and CDR2 SYGVQD (reference sequence). V was clipped by 6 bases and J by 0 bases; unmatched bases: 4. This CDR3 region has 15 residues. The CDR3, as DNA: TGCGCCAGCAGGAAGGGACTAGCTAGCACAGATACGCAGTATTTT. It encodes CASRKGLASTDTQYF.

This rearrangement joins TRBV15 to TRBJ2-1, with TRBD2 matching over 16 bases. This CDR3 is 20 amino acids long. The germline V gene has CDR1 LNHNV and CDR2 YYDKDF (reference sequence). Losses at the gene ends were 5 bases for V and 8 bases for J; bases not matched to a gene: 18. CDR3 residues: CATSGMDPGTSGGAKDEQFF. CDR3 in DNA: TGTGCCACCAGCGGAATGGACCCCGGGACTAGCGGGGGGGCCAAGGATGAGCAGTTCTTC.

The genes are TRBV29-1 and TRBJ2-2, with unresolved D. This CDR3 spans 12 amino acids. Deletions cut 1 base from V and 6 bases from J, with 6 bases between. The germline CDR1 and CDR2 sequences are SQVTM and ANQGSEA. The CDR3 sequence is CSVEGLPGELFF. CDR3 DNA sequence: TGCAGCGTTGAAGGGCTCCCCGGGGAGCTGTTTTTT.

The CDR3: CSVSSGGYEQYF. The CDR3 DNA is TGCAGCGTCTCTAGCGGGGGATACGAGCAGTACTTC. This rearrangement joins TRBV29-1 to TRBJ2-7, with 10 nucleotides matching TRBD2. CDR3 length: 12 amino acids. Germline V gives CDR1 SQVTM, CDR2 ANQGSEA. The V segment lost 6 bases and the J segment 4 bases; nucleotides outside the gene matches: 3.

This clone occurred a few times. The chain couples TRBV2 to TRBJ2-2, with D unclear. V was pared by 4 bases and J by 5 bases, with 11 bases between. CDR3 length equals 14 residues. Germline V gene data show CDR1 as SNHLY and CDR2 as FYNNEI. The CDR3 loop reads CASSVLGETGELFF. As DNA, the CDR3 is TGTGCCAGCAGTGTATTAGGAGAGACCGGGGAGCTGTTTTTT.

This rearrangement joins TRBV5-4 to TRBJ1-2, with no clear D. The CDR3 contains 12 residues. Germline V gives CDR1 SGHNT, CDR2 YYREEE (reference sequence). With 0 bases removed from V and 8 bases from J, the gap between germline ends came to 8 bases. The CDR3: CASSLEYNGYTF. The CDR3 region has the DNA TGTGCCAGCAGCTTGGAGTACAACGGCTACACCTTC. Based on the CDR3 plus reference TRBV5-4 and TRBJ1-2, the full variable domain is ETGVTQSPTHLIKTRGQQVTLRCSSQSGHNTVSWYQQALGQGPQFIFQYYREEENGRGNFPPRFSGLQFPNYSSELNVNALELDDSALYLCASSLEYNGYTFGSGTRLTVV.

V and J are TRBV11-2 and TRBJ2-5; 8 bases match TRBD1. Germline CDR1 and CDR2: SGHAT and FQNNGV. J was trimmed by 4 bases and V by 1 base; bases with no gene match: 5. The CDR3 loop spans 15 amino acids. CDR3 DNA: TGTGCCAGCAGCTTAGGAGCAGGGGGCAGAGAGACCCAGTACTTC. Amino acid sequence: CASSLGAGGRETQYF. The full variable domain, with the rest looked up from reference TRBV11-2 and TRBJ2-5, is EAGVAQSPRYKIIEKRQSVAFWCNPISGHATLYWYQQILGQGPKLLIQFQNNGVVDDSQLPKDRFSAERLKGVDSTLKIQPAKLEDSAVYLCASSLGAGGRETQYFGPGTRLLVL.

This chain uses TRBV25-1 with TRBJ2-3; D gene uncertain. V lost 5 bases to trimming and J lost 6 bases, with 12 bases between them. The CDR3 length is 13 residues. The germline CDR1 and CDR2 sequences are MGHDK and SYGVNS. CDR3 loop: CASSKVAGDTQYF. CDR3 nucleotide sequence: TGTGCCAGCAGTAAAGTAGCTGGGGATACGCAGTATTTT.

V is TRBV4-3 and J is TRBJ1-2; 10 nucleotides match TRBD1. Germline CDR1 is LGHNA and CDR2 is YSLEER. The J segment lost 4 bases and the V segment lost 0 bases, leaving 11 bases of the junction unmatched. This CDR3 is 18 amino acids long. Here the CDR3 DNA reads TGCGCCAGCAGCCAAGAATGGGTGGGGGGACAGGGGCGCTATGGCTACACCTTC. Protein product: CASSQEWVGGQGRYGYTF.

In its sample, this clone was seen a few times. V is TRBV5-5 and J is TRBJ1-2; TRBD1 aligns across 7 bases. CDR3 size: 16 residues. Germline CDR1 is SGHKS and CDR2 is YYEKEE (reference sequence). V shed 0 bases, J shed 2 bases, and the junction held 7 bases outside the gene matches. The CDR3 region has the DNA TGTGCCAGCAGCTTGGGACAGGGATTAGGAAACTATGGCTACACCTTC. Its protein product is CASSLGQGLGNYGYTF.

The chain employs TRBV20-1 and TRBJ2-5; D is undetermined. Trimming removed 6 bases at V and 11 bases at J, with 13 bases between. The CDR3 covers 10 residues. Germline V gene lookup returns CDR1 DFQATT and CDR2 SNEGSKA (reference sequence). The CDR3 here is CSATGVEQYF. The CDR3 DNA follows: TGCAGTGCCACCGGAGTAGAGCAGTACTTC.

This clone was counted only a few times. The same CDR3 is also encoded by other DNA sequences in this sample. CDR3 loop: CASSPTGEDQPQHF. In DNA, the CDR3 is TGTGCCAGCTCACCAACCGGGGAGGATCAGCCCCAGCATTTT. The chain combines TRBV18 with TRBJ1-5; D is ambiguous. CDR1 and CDR2 from the germline V gene are KGHSH and LQKENI. The CDR3 is 14 amino acids. Trimming removed 2 bases at V and 5 bases at J, with 10 bases between.

The gene calls are TRBV10-3 and TRBJ2-3; D uncertain. The germline gives CDR1 ENHRY, CDR2 SYGVKD. Trimming took off 6 bases at V and 0 bases at J, with 7 bases between the two ends. The CDR3 loop spans 13 amino acids. CDR3 DNA: TGTGCCATCAGGAGAACTAGCACAGATACGCAGTATTTT. Translating gives CAIRRTSTDTQYF.

The V call is TRBV5-1, the J call TRBJ1-1, with D unresolved. Germline CDR1 reads SGHRS; CDR2 reads YFSETQ. CDR3 length: 14 amino acids. V dropped 1 base and J dropped 3 bases, with 10 bases sitting between them. The CDR3 loop is CASSLFSRDTEAFF. Written as DNA, the CDR3 is TGCGCCAGCAGCTTGTTCTCTCGTGACACTGAAGCTTTCTTT.

The chain joins TRBV9 to TRBJ1-3; 8 nucleotides agree with TRBD1. CDR1 is SGDLS, CDR2 YYNGEE, per germline. The V and J ends lost 3 bases and 0 bases, in that order; junction bases with no gene match: 11. The CDR3 is made up of 18 amino acids. CDR3 DNA: TGTGCCAGCAGCGGGTACCTCCAACAGGGGGACTCTGGAAACACCATATATTTT. It specifies CASSGYLQQGDSGNTIYF. Together with reference TRBV9 and TRBJ1-3, the CDR3 gives the full variable domain: DSGVTQTPKHLITATGQRVTLRCSPRSGDLSVYWYQQSLDQGLQFLIQYYNGEERAKGNILERFSAQQFPDLHSELNLSSLELGDSALYFCASSGYLQQGDSGNTIYFGEGSWLTVV.

The genes are TRBV28 and TRBJ1-2; 7 bases map to TRBD1. This CDR3 comprises 15 residues. The germline CDR1 and CDR2 sequences are MDHEN and SYDVKM. V was pared by 4 bases and J by 8 bases, with 13 bases of the junction left unmatched. As DNA, the CDR3 is TGTGCCAGCAGTTATGTGGGAAGGGGGCCTCAAGGCTACACCTTC. Protein: CASSYVGRGPQGYTF.

The chain combines TRBV23-1 with TRBJ2-5; maybe TRBD2 (5 bases). TRBV23-1 is filed as an ORF, its function uncertain. The ends were cut back, 2 bases at V and 5 bases at J, with 18 bases in the middle. The CDR3 loop spans 16 amino acids. Written as DNA, the CDR3 is TGCGCCAGCAGTCAAAGGCCATTTTTCTGGAGGGAGACCCAGTACTTC. Protein: CASSQRPFFWRETQYF.

This chain joins TRBV14 and TRBJ2-1; 8 bases fit TRBD1. V was clipped by 5 bases and J by 7 bases; unmatched bases: 1. The V gene's germline CDR1 is SGHDN and CDR2 FVKESK. The CDR3 totals 12 residues. In DNA, the CDR3 is TGTGCCAGCAGCTGGACAGGGAATGAGCAGTTCTTC. Protein product: CASSWTGNEQFF. Together with reference TRBV14 and TRBJ2-1, the CDR3 gives the full variable domain: EAGVTQFPSHSVIEKGQTVTLRCDPISGHDNLYWYRRVMGKEIKFLLHFVKESKQDESGMPNNRFLAERTGGTYSTLKVQPAELEDSGVYFCASSWTGNEQFFGPGTRLTVL.

The chain joins TRBV6-5 to TRBJ1-5; 11 bases fit TRBD1. The ends lost 5 bases at V and 4 bases at J; junction bases unmatched: 4. The CDR3 totals 15 residues. CDR1 MNHEY and CDR2 SVGAGI come from the germline V gene. CDR3 amino acids: CASSGGQGANQPQHF. CDR3 DNA: TGTGCCAGCAGTGGCGGACAGGGGGCGAATCAGCCCCAGCATTTT.

The J gene is TRBJ2-3, the V gene TRBV2; TRBD2 matches 10 bases. Germline loops: CDR1 SNHLY, CDR2 FYNNEI. This CDR3 spans 17 amino acids. V lost 2 bases to trimming and J lost 3 bases; unmatched junction nucleotides: 8. Here the CDR3 DNA reads TGTGCCAGCAGTGAAAGGGCTAGCGGGGGACCGACAGATACGCAGTATTTT. This codes for CASSERASGGPTDTQYF.

This chain uses TRBV19 with TRBJ1-1, with 8 bases aligning to TRBD1. Losses at the gene ends were 6 bases for V and 5 bases for J; bases not matched to a gene: 5. CDR3 length: 13 residues. Germline loops: CDR1 LNHDA, CDR2 SQIVND (reference sequence). DNA of the CDR3: TGTGCCAGTAGGGTGACAGGGGAGACTGAAGCTTTCTTT. As protein: CASRVTGETEAFF. Full variable domain (missing parts from reference TRBV19 and TRBJ1-1): DGGITQSPKYLFRKEGQNVTLSCEQNLNHDAMYWYRQDPGQGLRLIYYSQIVNDFQKGDIAEGYSVSREKKESFPLTVTSAQKNPTAFYLCASRVTGETEAFFGQGTRLTVV.

This clone was picked up a small number of times. This sequence joins TRBV7-9 and TRBJ1-2, with D hard to call. This CDR3 is 13 amino acids long. V was clipped by 1 base and J by 14 bases, with 17 bases between them. In germline, CDR1 is SEHNR, CDR2 FQNEAQ (reference sequence). CDR3 bases: TGTGCCAGCAGCTTAGAGGTCTCGCGGGTCGAGACCTTC. Residues: CASSLEVSRVETF.

This chain uses TRBV4-2 with TRBJ2-7; D not certain. The CDR3 contains 13 residues. The V and J ends lost 0 bases and 7 bases respectively, with 10 bases between them. Germline CDR1 and CDR2: LGHNA and YNFKEQ. CDR3 nucleotide sequence: TGTGCCAGCAGCCAAGACGACAATCGGGAGCAGTACTTC. It is translated as CASSQDDNREQYF.